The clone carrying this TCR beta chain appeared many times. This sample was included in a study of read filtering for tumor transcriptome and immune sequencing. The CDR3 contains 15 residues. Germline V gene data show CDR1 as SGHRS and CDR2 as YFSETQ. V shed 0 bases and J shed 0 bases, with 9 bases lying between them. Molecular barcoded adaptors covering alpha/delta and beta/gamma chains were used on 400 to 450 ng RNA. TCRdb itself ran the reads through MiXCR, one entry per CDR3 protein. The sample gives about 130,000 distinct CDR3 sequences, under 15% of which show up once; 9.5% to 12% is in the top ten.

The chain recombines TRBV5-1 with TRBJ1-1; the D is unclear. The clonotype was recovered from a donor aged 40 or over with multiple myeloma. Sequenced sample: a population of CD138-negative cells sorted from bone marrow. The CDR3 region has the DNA TGCGCCAGCAGCTTGGCGGAGACCCTGAACACTGAAGCTTTCTTT. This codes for CASSLAETLNTEAFF.